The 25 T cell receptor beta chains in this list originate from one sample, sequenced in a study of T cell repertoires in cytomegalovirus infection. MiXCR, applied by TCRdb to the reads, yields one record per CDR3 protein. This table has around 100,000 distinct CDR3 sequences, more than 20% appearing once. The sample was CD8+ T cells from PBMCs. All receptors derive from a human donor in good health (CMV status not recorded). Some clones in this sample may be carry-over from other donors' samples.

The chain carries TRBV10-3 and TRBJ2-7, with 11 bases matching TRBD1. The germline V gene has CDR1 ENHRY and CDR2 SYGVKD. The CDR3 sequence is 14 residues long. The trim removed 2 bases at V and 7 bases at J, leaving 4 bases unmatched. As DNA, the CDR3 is TGTGCCATCAGTGAGGGGACAGGGGGTCGAGAGCAGTACTTC. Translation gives CAISEGTGGREQYF.

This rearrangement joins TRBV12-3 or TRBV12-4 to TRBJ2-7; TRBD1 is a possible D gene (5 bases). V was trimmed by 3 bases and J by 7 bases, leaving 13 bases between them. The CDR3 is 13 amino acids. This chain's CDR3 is CASSLEGAVEQYF. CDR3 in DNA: TGTGCCAGCAGTTTGGAAGGGGCGGTGGAGCAGTACTTC.

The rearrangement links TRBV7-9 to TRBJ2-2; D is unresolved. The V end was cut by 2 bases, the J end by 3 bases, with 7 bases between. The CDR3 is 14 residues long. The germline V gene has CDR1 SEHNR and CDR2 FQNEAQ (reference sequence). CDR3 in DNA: TGTGCCAGCAGCTTATCCCAGGACACCGGGGAGCTGTTTTTT. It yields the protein CASSLSQDTGELFF.

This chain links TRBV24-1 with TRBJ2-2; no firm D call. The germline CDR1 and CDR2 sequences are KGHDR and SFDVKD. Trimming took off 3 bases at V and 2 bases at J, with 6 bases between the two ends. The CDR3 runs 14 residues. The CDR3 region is CATSDRPNTGELFF. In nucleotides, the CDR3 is TGTGCCACCAGTGATCGGCCCAACACCGGGGAGCTGTTTTTT.

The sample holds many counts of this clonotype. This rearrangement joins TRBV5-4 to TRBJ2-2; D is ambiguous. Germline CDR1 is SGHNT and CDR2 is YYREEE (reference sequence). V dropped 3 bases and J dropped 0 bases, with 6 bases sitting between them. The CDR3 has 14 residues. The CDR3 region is CASSWEPNTGELFF. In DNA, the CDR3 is TGTGCCAGCAGCTGGGAACCGAACACCGGGGAGCTGTTTTTT.

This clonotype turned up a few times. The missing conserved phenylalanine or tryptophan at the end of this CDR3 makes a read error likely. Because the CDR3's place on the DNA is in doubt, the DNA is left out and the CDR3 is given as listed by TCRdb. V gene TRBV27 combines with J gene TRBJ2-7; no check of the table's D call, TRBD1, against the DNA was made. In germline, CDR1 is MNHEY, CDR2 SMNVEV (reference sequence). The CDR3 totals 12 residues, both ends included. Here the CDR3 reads CASGGLSPYEQY.

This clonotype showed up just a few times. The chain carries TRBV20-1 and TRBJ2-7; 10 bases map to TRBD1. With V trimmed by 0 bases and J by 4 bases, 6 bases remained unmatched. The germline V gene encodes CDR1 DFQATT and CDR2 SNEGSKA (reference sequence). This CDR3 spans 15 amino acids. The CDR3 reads CSARDRDRGFYEQYF. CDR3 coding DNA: TGCAGTGCTAGAGATCGGGACAGGGGATTTTACGAGCAGTACTTC.

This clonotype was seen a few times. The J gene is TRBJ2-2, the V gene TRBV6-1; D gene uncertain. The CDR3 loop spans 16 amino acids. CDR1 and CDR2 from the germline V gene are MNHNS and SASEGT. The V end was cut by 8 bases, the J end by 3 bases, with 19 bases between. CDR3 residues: CASSNIPPMDTGELFF. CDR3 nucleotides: TGTGCCAGCTCCAATATACCACCTATGGACACCGGGGAGCTGTTTTTT.

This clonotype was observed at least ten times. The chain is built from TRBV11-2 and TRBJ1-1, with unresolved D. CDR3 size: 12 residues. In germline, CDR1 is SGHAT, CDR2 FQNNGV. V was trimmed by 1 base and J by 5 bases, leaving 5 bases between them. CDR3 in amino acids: CASSLVGTEAFF. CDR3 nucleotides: TGTGCCAGCAGCTTAGTGGGGACTGAAGCTTTCTTT.

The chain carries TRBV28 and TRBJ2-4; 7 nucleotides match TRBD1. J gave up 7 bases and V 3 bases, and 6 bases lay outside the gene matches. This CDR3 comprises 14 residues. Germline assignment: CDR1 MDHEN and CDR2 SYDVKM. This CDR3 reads CASSFGQGVNIQYF. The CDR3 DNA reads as TGTGCCAGCAGTTTCGGGCAGGGGGTTAACATTCAGTACTTC.

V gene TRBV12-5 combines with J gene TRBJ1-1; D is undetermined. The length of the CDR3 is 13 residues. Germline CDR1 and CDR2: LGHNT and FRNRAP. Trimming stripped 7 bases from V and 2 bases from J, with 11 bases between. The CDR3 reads CASAKGRNTEAFF. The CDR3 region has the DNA TGTGCTAGTGCCAAGGGCAGAAACACTGAAGCTTTCTTT.

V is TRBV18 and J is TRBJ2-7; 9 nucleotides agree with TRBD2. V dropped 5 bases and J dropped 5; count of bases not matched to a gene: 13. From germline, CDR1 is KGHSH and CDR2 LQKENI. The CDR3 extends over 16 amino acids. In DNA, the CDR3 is TGTGCCAGCTCAACCCTCTTAGCGGGAGACGGGAACGAGCAGTACTTC. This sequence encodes CASSTLLAGDGNEQYF.

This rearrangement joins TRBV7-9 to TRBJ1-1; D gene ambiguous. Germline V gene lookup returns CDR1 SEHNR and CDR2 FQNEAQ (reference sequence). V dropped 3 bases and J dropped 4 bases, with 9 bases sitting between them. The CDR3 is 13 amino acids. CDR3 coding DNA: TGTGCCAGCAGCTTCAACGAACTCACTGAAGCTTTCTTT. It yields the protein CASSFNELTEAFF.

CDR3 sequence reads: CASSRATNEKLFF. Here the CDR3 DNA reads TGTGCCAGTAGCAGGGCAACTAATGAAAAACTGTTTTTT. The chain combines TRBV7-9 with TRBJ1-4; D is possibly TRBD1 (5 bases). CDR3 length: 13 residues. V was pared by 9 bases and J by 0 bases, with 8 bases between. Germline V CDR1 and CDR2: SEHNR, FQNEAQ (reference sequence).

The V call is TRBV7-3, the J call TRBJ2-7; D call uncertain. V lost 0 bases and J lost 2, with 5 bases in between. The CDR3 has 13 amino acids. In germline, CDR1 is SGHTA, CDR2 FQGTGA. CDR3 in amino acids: CASSLTPTYEQYF. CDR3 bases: TGTGCCAGCAGCTTAACCCCTACCTACGAGCAGTACTTC.

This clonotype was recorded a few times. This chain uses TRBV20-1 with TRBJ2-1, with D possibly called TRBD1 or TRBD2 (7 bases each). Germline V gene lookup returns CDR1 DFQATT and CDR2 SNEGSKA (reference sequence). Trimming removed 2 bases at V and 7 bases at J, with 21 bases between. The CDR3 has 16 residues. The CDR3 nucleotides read TGCAGTGCTAGAACCCGGGACAGTTGGACTAGAAATGAGCAGTTCTTC. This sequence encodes CSARTRDSWTRNEQFF.

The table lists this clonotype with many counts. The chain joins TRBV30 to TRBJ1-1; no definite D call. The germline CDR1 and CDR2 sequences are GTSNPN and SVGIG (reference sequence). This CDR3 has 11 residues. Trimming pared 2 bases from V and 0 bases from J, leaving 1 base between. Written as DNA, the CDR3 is TGTGCCTGGAGTTTGAACACTGAAGCTTTCTTT. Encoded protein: CAWSLNTEAFF.

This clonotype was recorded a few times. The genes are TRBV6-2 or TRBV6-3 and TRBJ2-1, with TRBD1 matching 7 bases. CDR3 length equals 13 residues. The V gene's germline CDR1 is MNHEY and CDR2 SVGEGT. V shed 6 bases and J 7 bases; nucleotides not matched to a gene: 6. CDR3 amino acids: CASSFTGVNEQFF. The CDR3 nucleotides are TGTGCCAGCAGCTTCACAGGGGTGAATGAGCAGTTCTTC.

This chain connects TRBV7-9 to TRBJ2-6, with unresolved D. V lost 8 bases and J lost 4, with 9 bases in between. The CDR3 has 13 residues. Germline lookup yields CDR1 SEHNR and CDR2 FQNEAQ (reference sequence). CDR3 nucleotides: TGTGCCAGCCAGCCCCCCGGGGCCAACGTCCTGACTTTC. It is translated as CASQPPGANVLTF.

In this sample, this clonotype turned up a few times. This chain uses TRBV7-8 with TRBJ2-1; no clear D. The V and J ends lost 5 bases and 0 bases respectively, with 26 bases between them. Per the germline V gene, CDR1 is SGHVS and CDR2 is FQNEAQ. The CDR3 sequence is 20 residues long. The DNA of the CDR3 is TGTGCCAGCAGCGTCCTGGCCGGTTTTGCCGAAAGTAGCTCCTACAATGAGCAGTTCTTC. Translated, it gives CASSVLAGFAESSSYNEQFF.

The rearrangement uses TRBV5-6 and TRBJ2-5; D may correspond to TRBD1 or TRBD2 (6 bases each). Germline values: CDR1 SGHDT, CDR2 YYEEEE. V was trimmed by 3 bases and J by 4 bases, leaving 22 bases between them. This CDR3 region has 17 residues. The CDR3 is CASSWGAYGPRGETQYF. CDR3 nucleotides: TGTGCCAGCAGCTGGGGGGCCTATGGTCCAAGGGGAGAGACCCAGTACTTC.

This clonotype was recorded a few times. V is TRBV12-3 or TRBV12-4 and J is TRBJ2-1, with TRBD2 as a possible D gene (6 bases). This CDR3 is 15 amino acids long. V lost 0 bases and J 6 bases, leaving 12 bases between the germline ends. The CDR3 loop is CASSLAGGEINEQFF. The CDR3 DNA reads TGTGCCAGCAGTTTAGCAGGCGGGGAAATCAATGAGCAGTTCTTC.

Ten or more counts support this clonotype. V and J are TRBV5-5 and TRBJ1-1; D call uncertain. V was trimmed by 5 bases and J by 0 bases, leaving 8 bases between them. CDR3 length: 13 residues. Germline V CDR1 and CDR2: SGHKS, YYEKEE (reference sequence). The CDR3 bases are TGTGCCAGCAGACTGGACCTGAACACTGAAGCTTTCTTT. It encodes CASRLDLNTEAFF.

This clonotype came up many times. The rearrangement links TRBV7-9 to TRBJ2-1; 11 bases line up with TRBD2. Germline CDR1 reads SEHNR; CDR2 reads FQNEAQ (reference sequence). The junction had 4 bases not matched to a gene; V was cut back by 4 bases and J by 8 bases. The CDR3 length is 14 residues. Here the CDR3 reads CASSSGLAGDEQFF. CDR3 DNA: TGTGCCAGCAGCTCCGGACTAGCGGGCGATGAGCAGTTCTTC.

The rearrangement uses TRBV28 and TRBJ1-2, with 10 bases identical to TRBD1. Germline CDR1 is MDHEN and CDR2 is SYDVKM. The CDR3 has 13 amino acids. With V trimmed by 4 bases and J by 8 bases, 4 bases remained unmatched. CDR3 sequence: CASSWGTGVGYTF. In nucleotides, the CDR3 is TGTGCCAGCAGTTGGGGGACAGGGGTCGGCTACACCTTC.